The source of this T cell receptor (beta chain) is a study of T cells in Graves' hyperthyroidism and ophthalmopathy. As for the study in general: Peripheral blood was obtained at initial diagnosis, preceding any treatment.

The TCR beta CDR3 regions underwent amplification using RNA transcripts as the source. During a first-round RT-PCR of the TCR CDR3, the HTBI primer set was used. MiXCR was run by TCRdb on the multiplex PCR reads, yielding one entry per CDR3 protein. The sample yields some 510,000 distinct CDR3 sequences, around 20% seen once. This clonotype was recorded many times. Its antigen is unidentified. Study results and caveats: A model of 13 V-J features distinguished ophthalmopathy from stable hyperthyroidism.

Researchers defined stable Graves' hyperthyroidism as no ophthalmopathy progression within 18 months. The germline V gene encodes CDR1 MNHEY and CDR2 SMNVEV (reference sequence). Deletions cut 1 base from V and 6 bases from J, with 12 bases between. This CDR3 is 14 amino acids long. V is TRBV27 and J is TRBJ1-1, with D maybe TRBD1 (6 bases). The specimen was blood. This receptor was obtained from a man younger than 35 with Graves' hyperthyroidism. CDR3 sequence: CASSLYREVAEAFF. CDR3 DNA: TGTGCCAGCAGTTTATACAGGGAGGTTGCTGAAGCTTTCTTT.